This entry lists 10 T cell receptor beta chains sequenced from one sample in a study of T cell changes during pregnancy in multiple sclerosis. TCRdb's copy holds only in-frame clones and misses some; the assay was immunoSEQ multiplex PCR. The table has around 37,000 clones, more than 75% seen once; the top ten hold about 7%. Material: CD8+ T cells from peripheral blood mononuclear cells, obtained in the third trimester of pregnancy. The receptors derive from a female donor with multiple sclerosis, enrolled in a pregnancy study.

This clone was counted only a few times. The CDR3 DNA reads TGTGCCAGCAGTATACAGGGAGCTGACACTGAAGCTTTCTTT. This sequence encodes CASSIQGADTEAFF. The chain carries TRBV27 and TRBJ1-1; maybe TRBD1 (6 bases). The CDR3 runs 14 residues. Trimming took 5 bases from V and 3 from J, leaving 13 bases between them. CDR1 and CDR2 from the germline V gene are MNHEY and SMNVEV (reference sequence).

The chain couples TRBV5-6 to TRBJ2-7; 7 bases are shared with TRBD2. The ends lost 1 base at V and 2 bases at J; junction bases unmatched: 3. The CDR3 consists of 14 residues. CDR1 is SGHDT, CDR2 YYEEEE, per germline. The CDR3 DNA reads TGTGCCAGCAGCTTGTTTGGGGGGGCCTACGAGCAGTACTTC. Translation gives CASSLFGGAYEQYF.

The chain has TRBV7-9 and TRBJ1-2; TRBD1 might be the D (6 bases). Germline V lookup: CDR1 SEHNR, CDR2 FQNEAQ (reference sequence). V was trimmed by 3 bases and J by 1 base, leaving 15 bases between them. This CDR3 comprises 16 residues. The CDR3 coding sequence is TGTGCCAGCAGCTTGTACCTGAGGACAGTTAACTATGGCTACACCTTC. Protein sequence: CASSLYLRTVNYGYTF.

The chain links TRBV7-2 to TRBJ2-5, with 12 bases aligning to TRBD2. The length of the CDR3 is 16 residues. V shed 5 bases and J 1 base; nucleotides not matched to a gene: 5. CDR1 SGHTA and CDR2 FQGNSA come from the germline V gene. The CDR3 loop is CASSELAGGSQETQYF. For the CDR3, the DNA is TGTGCCAGCAGCGAACTAGCGGGGGGTTCCCAAGAGACCCAGTACTTC.

CDR3 DNA sequence: TGTGCCAGCTTGGGACAGGGGAATGAAGCTTTCTTT. Its protein product is CASLGQGNEAFF. The chain has TRBV2 and TRBJ1-1; TRBD1 aligns across 10 bases. This CDR3 region has 12 residues. The V gene's germline CDR1 is SNHLY and CDR2 FYNNEI. J lost 7 bases, V lost 8 bases, and 4 bases had no gene match.

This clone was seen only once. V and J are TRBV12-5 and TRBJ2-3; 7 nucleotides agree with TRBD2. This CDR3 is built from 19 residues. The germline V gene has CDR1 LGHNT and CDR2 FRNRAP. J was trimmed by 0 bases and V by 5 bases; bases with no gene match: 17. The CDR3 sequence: CASGPLLGGSIPSTDTQYF. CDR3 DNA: TGTGCTAGTGGTCCGCTCCTCGGGGGGTCGATACCTAGCACAGATACGCAGTATTTT.

The CDR3 protein is CASSENRGSNQPQHF. CDR3 coding DNA: TGTGCCAGCAGTGAAAACAGGGGGAGCAATCAGCCCCAGCATTTT. The chain employs TRBV6-1 and TRBJ1-5; 8 bases map to TRBD1. Per germline, CDR1 MNHNS and CDR2 SASEGT. Germline trimming cut 2 bases from V and 1 base from J; bases unmatched to any gene: 1. The CDR3 has 15 residues.

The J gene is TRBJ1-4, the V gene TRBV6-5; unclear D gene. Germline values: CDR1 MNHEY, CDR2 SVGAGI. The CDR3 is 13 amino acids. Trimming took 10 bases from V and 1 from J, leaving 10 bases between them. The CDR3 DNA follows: TGTGCCACTTACGGAGGAACTAATGAAAAACTGTTTTTT. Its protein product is CATYGGTNEKLFF.

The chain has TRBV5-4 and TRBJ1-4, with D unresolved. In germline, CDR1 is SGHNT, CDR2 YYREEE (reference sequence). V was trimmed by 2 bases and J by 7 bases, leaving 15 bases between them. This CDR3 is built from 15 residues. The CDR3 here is CASSFNGPEGEKLFF. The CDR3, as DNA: TGTGCCAGCAGCTTTAACGGCCCAGAGGGTGAAAAACTGTTTTTT.

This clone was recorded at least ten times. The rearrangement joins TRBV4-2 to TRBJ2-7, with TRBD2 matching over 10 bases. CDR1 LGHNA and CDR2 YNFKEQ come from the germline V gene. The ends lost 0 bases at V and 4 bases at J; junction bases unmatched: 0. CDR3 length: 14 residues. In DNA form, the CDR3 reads TGTGCCAGCAGCCAAGATAGCGGGGGGTACGAGCAGTACTTC. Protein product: CASSQDSGGYEQYF.